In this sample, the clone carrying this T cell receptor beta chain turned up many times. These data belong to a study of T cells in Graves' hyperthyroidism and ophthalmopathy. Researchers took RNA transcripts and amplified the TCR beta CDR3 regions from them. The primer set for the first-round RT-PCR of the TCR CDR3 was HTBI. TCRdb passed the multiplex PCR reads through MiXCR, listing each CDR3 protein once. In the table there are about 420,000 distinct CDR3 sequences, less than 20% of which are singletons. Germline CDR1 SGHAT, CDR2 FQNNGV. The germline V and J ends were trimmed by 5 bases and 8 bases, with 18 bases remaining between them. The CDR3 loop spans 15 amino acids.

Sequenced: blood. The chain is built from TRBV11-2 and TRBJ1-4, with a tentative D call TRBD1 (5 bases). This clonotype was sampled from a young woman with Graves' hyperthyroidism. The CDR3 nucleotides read TGTGCCAGCAGCCAGGCAGTGGGGGTTGGAGAAAAACTGTTTTTT. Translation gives CASSQAVGVGEKLFF.